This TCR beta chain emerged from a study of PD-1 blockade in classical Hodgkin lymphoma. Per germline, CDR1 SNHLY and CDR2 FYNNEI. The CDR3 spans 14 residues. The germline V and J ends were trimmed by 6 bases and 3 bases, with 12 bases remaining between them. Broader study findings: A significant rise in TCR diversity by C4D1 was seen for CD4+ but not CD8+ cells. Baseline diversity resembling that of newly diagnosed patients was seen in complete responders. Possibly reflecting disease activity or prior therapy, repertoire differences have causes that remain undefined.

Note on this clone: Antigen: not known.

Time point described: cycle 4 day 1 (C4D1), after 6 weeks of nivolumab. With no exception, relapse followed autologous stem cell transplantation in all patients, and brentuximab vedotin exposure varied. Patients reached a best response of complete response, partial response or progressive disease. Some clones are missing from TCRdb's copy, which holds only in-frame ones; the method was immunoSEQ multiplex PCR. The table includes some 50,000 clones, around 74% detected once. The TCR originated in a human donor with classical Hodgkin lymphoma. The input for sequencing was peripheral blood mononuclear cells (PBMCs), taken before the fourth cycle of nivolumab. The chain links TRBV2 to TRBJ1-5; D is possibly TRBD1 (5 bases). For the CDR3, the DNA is TGTGCCAGCAGGGGGGACGTTGACAATCAGCCCCAGCATTTT. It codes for CASRGDVDNQPQHF.